The source of this T cell receptor (beta chain) is a study of shared clonotypes between healthy human individuals. Germline loops: CDR1 SGHTA, CDR2 FQGNSA. This CDR3 has 13 amino acids. The ends were cut back, 1 base at V and 5 bases at J, with 8 bases in the middle. Clones were read by immunoSEQ multiplex PCR, and TCRdb kept only the in-frame ones, dropping some. The sample contains approximately 320,000 clones, around 72% of which appear only once. The rearrangement joins TRBV7-2 to TRBJ2-5; D possibly corresponds to TRBD2 (5 bases). Sequenced sample: memory CD4+ T cells sorted from blood. Documented subset: CD45RA-negative fraction. The TCR sequence derives from a man between 25 and 39 years old in good health. DNA of the CDR3: TGTGCCAGCAGCTTAGACGGGATGGAGACCCAGTACTTC. Translating it yields CASSLDGMETQYF.